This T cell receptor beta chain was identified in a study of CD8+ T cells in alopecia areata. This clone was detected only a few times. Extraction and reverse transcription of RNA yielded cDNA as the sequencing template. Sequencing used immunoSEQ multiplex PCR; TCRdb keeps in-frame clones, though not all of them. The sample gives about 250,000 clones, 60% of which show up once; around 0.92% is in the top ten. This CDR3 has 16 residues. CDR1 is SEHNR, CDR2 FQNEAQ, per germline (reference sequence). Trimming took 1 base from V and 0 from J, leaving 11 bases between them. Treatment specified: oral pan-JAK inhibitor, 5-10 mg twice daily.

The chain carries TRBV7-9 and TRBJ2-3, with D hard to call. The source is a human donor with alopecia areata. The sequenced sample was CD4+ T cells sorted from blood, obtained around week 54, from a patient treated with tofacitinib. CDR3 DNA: TGTGCCAGCAGCTTAGAGTGGCCAGCTAGCACAGATACGCAGTATTTT. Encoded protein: CASSLEWPASTDTQYF.